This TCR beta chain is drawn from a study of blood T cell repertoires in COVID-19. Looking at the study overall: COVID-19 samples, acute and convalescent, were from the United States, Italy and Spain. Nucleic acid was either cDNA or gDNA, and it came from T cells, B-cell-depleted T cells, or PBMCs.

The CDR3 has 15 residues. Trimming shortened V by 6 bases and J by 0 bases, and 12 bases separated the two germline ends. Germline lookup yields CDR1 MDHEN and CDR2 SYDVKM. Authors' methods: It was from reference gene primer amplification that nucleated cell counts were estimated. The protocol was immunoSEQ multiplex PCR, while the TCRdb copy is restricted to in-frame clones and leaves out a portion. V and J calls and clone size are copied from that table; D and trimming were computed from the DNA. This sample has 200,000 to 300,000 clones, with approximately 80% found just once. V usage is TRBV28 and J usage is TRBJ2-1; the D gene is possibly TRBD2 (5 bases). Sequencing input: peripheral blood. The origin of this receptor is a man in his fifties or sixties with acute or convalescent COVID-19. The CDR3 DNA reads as TGTGCCAGCAGGCGGACTGGTAGCTCCTACAATGAGCAGTTCTTC. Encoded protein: CASRRTGSSYNEQFF.